This TCR beta chain emerged from a study of immune characterization of retroperitoneal liposarcoma. TCRdb redid the calling of the PCR reads with MiXCR, one entry per CDR3 protein. The sample includes 6,500 to 7,000 distinct CDR3 sequences, roughly 30% seen only once; the top ten take around two fifths. This clonotype appeared once. The germline gives CDR1 MNHNY, CDR2 SVGAGI (reference sequence). The CDR3 has 14 residues. This clonotype was sampled from a male donor with retroperitoneal liposarcoma. The gene calls are TRBV6-6 and TRBJ2-6; 10 nucleotides line up with TRBD2. The tail of the sequence fits TRBJ2-7 better, so the J call may be wrong. The sequencing input was blood. CDR3 sequence: CASSSSGSGGEQYF. Written as DNA, the CDR3 is TGTGCCAGCAGTTCTAGCGGGAGCGGTGGTGAGCAGTACTTC.